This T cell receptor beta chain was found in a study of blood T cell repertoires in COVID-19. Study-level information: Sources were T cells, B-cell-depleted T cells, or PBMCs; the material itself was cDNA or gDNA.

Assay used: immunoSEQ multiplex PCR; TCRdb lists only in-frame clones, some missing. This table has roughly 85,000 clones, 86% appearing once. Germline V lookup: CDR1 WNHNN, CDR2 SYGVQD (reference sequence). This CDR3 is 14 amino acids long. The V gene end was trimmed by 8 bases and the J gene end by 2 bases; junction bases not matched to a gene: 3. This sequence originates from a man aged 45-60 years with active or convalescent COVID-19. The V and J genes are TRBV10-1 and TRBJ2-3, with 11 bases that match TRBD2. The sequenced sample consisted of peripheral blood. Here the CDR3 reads CASATSGNTDTQYF. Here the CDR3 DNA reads TGCGCCAGCGCGACTAGCGGGAACACAGATACGCAGTATTTT.